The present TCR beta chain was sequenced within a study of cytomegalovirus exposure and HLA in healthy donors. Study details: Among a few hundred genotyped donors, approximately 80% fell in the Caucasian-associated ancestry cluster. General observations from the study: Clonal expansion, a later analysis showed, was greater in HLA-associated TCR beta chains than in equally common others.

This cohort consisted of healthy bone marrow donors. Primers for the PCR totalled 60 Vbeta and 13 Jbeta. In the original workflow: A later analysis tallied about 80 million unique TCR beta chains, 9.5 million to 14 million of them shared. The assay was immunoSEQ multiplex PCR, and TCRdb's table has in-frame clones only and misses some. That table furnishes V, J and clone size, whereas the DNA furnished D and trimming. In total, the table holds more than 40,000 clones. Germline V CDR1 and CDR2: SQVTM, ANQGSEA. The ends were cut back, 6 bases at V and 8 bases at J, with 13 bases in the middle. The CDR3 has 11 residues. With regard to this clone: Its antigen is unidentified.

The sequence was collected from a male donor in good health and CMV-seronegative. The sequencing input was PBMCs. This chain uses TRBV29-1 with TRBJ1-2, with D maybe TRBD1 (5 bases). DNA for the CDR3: TGCAGCGTGTGGGGGGACGGGGGCTACACCTTC. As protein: CSVWGDGGYTF.